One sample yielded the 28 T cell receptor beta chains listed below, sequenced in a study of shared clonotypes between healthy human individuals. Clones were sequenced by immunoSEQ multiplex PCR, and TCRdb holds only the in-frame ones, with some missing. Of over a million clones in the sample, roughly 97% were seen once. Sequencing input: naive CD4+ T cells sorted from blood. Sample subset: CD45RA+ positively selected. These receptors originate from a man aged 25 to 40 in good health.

CDR3 sequence: CASSREGTGNTIYF. As DNA, the CDR3 is TGTGCCAGCTCACGTGAGGGTACTGGAAACACCATATATTTT. The rearrangement links TRBV18 to TRBJ1-3; no clear D gene. V gave up 4 bases and J gave up 2 bases, with 9 bases separating them. The CDR3 sequence is 14 residues long. Germline CDR1 reads KGHSH; CDR2 reads LQKENI.

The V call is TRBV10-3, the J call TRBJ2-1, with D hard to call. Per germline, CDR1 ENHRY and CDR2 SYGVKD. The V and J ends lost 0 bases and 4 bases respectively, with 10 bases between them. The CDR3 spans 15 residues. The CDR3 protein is CAISESTAPYNEQFF. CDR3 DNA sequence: TGTGCCATCAGTGAGTCAACAGCCCCGTACAATGAGCAGTTCTTC.

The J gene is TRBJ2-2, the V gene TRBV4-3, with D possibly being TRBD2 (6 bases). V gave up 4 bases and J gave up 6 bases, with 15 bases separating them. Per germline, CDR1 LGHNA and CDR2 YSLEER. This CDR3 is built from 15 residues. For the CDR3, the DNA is TGCGCCAGCAGCCGACCCGGGAGCCCGGCCGGGGAGCTGTTTTTT. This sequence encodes CASSRPGSPAGELFF.

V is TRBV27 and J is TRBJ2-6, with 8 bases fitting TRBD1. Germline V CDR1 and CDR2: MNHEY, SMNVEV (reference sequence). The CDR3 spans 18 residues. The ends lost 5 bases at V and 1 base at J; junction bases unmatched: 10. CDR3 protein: CASSPRQGMGSGANVLTF. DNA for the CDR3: TGTGCCAGCAGTCCAAGACAGGGGATGGGGTCTGGGGCCAACGTCCTGACTTTC.

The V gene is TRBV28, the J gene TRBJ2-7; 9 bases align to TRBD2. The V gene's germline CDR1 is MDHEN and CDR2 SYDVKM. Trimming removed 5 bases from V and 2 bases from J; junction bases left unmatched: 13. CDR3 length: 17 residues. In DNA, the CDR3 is TGTGCCAGCAGTCCTGGGGGGCGGTTAGCGGGAGCCTACGAGCAGTACTTC. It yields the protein CASSPGGRLAGAYEQYF.

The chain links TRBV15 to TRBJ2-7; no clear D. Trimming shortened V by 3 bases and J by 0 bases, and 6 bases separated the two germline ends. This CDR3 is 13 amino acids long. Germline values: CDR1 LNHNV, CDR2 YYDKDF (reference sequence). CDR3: CATSRGHSYEQYF. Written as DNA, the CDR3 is TGTGCCACCAGCAGGGGTCACTCCTACGAGCAGTACTTC.

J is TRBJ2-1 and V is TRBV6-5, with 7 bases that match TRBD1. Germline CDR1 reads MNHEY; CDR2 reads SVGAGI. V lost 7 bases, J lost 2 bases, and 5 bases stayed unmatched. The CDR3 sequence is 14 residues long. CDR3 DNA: TGTGCCAGCACCCAAGACAGGGCCTACAATGAGCAGTTCTTC. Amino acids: CASTQDRAYNEQFF.

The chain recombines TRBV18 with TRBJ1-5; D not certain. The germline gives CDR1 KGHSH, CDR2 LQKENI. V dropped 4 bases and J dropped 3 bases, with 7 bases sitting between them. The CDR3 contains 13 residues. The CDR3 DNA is TGTGCCAGCTCACACGGGGACAATCAGCCCCAGCATTTT. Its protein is CASSHGDNQPQHF.

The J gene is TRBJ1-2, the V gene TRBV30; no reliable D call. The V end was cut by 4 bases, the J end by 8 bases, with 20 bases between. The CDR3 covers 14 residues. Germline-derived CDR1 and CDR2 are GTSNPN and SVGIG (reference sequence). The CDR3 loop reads CAWTATDPFGGYTF. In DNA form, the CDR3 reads TGTGCCTGGACCGCGACCGATCCCTTCGGGGGCTACACCTTC.

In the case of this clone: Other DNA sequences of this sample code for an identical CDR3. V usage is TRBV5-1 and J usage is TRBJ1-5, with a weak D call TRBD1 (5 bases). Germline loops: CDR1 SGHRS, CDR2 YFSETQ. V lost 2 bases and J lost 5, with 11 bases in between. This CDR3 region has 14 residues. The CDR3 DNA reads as TGCGCCAGCAGCTTAGCGGGGGGGGATCAGCCCCAGCATTTT. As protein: CASSLAGGDQPQHF.

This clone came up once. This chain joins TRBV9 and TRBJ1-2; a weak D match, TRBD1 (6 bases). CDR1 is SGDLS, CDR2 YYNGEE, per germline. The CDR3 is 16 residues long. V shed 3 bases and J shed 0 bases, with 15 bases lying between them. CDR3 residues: CASSADRGGSNYGYTF. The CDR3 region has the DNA TGTGCCAGCAGCGCCGACCGGGGGGGCTCTAACTATGGCTACACCTTC.

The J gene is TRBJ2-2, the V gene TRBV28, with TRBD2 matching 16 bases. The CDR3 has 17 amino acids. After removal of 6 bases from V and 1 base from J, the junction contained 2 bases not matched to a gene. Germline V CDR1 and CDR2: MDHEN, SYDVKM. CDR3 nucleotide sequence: TGTGCCAGCAGCGGGACTAGCGGGAGGGGGAACACCGGGGAGCTGTTTTTT. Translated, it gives CASSGTSGRGNTGELFF.

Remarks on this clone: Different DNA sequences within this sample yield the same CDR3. The DNA for the CDR3 is TGTGCCAGCAGCTCGACAACCACAGATACGCAGTATTTT. Residues: CASSSTTTDTQYF. The genes are TRBV5-6 and TRBJ2-3; D ambiguous. Trimming stripped 3 bases from V and 2 bases from J, with 7 bases between. The germline gives CDR1 SGHDT, CDR2 YYEEEE. The CDR3 loop spans 13 amino acids.

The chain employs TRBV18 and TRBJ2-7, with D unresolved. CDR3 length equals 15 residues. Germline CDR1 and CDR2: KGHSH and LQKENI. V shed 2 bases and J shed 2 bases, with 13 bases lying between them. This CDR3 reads CASSPKLDVAYEQYF. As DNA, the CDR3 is TGTGCCAGCTCACCAAAATTGGACGTAGCCTACGAGCAGTACTTC.

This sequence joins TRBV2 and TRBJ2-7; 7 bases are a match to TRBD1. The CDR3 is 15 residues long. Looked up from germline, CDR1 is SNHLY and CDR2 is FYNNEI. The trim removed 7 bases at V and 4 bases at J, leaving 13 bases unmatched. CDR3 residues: CASKKRQGEVYEQYF. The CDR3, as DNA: TGTGCCAGCAAAAAACGGCAGGGGGAAGTGTACGAGCAGTACTTC. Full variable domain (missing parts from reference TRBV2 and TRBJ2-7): EPEVTQTPSHQVTQMGQEVILRCVPISNHLYFYWYRQILGQKVEFLVSFYNNEISEKSEIFDDQFSVERPDGSNFTLKIRSTKLEDSAMYFCASKKRQGEVYEQYFGPGTRLTVT.

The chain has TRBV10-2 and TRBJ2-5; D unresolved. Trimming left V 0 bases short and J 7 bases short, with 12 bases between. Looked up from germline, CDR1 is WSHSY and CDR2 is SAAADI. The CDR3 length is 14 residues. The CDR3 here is CASSESQQLGTQYF. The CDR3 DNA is TGCGCCAGCAGTGAGTCCCAGCAGTTGGGGACCCAGTACTTC.

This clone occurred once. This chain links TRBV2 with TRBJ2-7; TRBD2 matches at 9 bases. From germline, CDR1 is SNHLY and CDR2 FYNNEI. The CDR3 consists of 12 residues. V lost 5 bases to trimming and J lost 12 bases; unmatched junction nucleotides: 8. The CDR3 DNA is TGTGCCAGCAGTTCTAGCGGGGCAGCCATGTACTTC. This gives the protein CASSSSGAAMYF.

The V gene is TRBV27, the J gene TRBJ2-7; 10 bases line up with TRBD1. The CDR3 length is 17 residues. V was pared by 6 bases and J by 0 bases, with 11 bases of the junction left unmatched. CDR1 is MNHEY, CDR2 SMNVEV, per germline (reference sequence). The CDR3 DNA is TGTGCCAGCAGCCCCGGGACAGGGGTCCGTATCTCCTACGAGCAGTACTTC. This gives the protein CASSPGTGVRISYEQYF.

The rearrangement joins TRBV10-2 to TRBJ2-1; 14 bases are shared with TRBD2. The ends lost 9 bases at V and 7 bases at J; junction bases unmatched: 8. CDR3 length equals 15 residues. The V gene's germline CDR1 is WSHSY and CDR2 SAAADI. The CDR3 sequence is CASNPGLAGVNEQFF. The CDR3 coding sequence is TGCGCCAGTAATCCGGGACTAGCGGGAGTTAATGAGCAGTTCTTC.

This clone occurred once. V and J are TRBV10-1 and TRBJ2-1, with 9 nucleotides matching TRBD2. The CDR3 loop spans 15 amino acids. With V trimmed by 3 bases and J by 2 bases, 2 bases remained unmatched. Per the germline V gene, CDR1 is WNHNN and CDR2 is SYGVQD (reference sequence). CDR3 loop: CASSEGGRAYNEQFF. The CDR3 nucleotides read TGCGCCAGCAGTGAAGGCGGGAGGGCCTACAATGAGCAGTTCTTC.

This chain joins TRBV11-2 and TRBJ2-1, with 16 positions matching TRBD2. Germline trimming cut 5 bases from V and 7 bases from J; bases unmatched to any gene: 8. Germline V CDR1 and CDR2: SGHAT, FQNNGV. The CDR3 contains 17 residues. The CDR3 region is CASSEGLAGGHRNEQFF. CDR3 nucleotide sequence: TGTGCCAGCAGCGAGGGACTAGCGGGAGGGCATAGGAATGAGCAGTTCTTC.

The CDR3 bases are TGCGCCAGCAGCCAAGAAGCCCCCCGCGGCTATGGCTACACCTTC. This codes for CASSQEAPRGYGYTF. The gene calls are TRBV4-1 and TRBJ1-2; D unclear. This CDR3 contains 15 residues. Germline CDR1 reads MGHRA; CDR2 reads YSYEKL. Trimming stripped 0 bases from V and 4 bases from J, with 12 bases between.

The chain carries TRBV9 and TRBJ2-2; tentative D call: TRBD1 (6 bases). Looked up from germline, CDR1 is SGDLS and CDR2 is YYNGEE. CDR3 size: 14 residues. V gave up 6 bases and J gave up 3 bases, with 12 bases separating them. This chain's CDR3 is CASTWGRDTGELFF. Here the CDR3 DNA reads TGTGCCAGCACCTGGGGGCGGGACACCGGGGAGCTGTTTTTT.

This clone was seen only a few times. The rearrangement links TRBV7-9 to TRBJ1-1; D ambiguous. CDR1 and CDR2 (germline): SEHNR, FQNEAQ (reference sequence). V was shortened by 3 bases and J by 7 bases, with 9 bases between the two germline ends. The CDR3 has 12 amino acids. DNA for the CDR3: TGTGCCAGCAGCTTCCGAGGGTATGAAGCTTTCTTT. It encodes CASSFRGYEAFF.

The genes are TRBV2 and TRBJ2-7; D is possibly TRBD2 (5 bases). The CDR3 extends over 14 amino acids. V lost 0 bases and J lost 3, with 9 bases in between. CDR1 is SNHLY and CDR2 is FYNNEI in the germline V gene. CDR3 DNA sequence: TGTGCCAGCAGTGAAGCGCGGGCTTTCTACGAGCAGTACTTC. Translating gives CASSEARAFYEQYF.

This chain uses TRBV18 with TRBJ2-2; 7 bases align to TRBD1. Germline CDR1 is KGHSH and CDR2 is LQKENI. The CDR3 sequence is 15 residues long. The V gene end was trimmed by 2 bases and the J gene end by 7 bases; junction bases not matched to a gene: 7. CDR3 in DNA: TGTGCCAGCTCACCAGGGACAGTTATCGGCGGGGAGCTGTTTTTT. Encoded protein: CASSPGTVIGGELFF.

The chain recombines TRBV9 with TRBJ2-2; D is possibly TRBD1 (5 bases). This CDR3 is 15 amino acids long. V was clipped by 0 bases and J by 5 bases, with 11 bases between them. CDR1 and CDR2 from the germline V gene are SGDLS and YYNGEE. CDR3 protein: CASSVVTGQTGELFF. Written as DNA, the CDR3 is TGTGCCAGCAGCGTAGTTACAGGCCAGACCGGGGAGCTGTTTTTT.

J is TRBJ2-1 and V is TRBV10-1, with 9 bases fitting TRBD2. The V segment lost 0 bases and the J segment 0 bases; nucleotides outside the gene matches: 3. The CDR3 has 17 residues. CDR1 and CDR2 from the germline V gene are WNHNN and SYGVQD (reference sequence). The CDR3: CASSESSGRTSYNEQFF. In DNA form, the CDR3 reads TGCGCCAGCAGTGAGTCGAGCGGGAGGACCTCCTACAATGAGCAGTTCTTC.